This T cell receptor (beta chain) was captured in a study of blood T cell repertoires in COVID-19. Across the study: The United States, Italy and Spain provided the acute and convalescent COVID-19 samples. Sample material is recorded as cDNA or gDNA derived from T cells, B-cell-depleted T cells, or PBMCs.

In germline, CDR1 is MNHNY, CDR2 SVGAGI (reference sequence). This CDR3 comprises 14 residues. V trimming: 6 bases; J trimming: 7 bases; junction bases outside the gene matches: 3. Study processing details: Estimates of nucleated cell counts were drawn from the amplification of reference gene primers. Method: immunoSEQ multiplex PCR; TCRdb's copy keeps in-frame clones and lacks some. That table gives V, J and clone size, and the DNA gave D and trimming. Of about 110,000 clones listed, 80% to 90% were seen once; the top ten hold roughly 10%. Sequencing was carried out using peripheral blood. The chain carries TRBV6-6 and TRBJ1-6; 10 positions match TRBD1. The sequence derives from an older woman with acute or convalescent COVID-19. The CDR3 is CASRQGQGNSPLHF. DNA for the CDR3: TGTGCCAGCAGACAGGGACAGGGGAATTCACCCCTCCACTTT.